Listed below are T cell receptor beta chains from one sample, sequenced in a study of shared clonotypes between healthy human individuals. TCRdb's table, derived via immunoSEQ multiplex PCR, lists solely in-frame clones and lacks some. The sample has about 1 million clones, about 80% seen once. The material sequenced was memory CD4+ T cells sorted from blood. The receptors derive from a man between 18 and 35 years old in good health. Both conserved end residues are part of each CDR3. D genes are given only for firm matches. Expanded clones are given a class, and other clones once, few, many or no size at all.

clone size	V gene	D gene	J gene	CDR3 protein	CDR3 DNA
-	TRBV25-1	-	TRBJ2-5	CASSASGTETQYF	TGTGCCAGCAGTGCGTCAGGGACGGAGACCCAGTACTTC
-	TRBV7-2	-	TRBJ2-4	CASSLSDQNLLAKNIQYF	TGTGCCAGCAGCTTATCGGATCAGAACCTCCTAGCCAAAAACATTCAGTACTTC
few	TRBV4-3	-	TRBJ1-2	CASSQGEAVQYGYTF	TGCGCCAGCAGCCAAGGTGAGGCCGTTCAATATGGCTACACCTTC
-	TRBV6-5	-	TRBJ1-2	CASSYSGGRSDRGYTF	TGTGCCAGCAGTTACAGTGGGGGCAGGTCCGACCGGGGCTACACCTTC
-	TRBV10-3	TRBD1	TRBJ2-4	CAISVDRANIQYF	TGTGCCATCAGTGTAGACAGGGCGAACATTCAGTACTTC
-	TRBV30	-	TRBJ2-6	CAWKLGLSGANVLTF	TGTGCCTGGAAATTGGGACTCTCTGGGGCCAACGTCCTGACTTTC
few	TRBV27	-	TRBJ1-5	CASSPSRGAGNQPQHF	TGTGCCAGCAGTCCCTCTCGCGGGGCCGGCAATCAGCCCCAGCATTTT
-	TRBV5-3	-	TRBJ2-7	CARSLVAGSSYEQYF	TGTGCCAGAAGCTTGGTAGCAGGGAGCTCCTACGAGCAGTACTTC
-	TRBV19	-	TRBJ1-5	CASSMSSHNSNQPQHF	TGTGCCAGTAGTATGTCCAGCCATAATAGCAATCAGCCCCAGCATTTT
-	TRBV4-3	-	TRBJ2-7	CASSQEFAVGEQYF	TGCGCCAGCAGCCAAGAATTCGCCGTTGGGGAGCAGTACTTC
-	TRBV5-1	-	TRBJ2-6	CASSSVGSGANVLTF	TGCGCCAGCAGCTCAGTAGGCTCTGGGGCCAACGTCCTGACTTTC
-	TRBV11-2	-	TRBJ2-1	CASSMTVFNEQFF	TGTGCCAGCAGCATGACAGTCTTCAATGAGCAGTTCTTC
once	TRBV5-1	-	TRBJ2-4	CASSLEGSHGNIQYF	TGCGCCAGCAGCTTGGAAGGTAGTCATGGAAACATTCAGTACTTC
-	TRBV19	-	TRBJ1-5	CASSKQGNSNQPQHF	TGTGCCAGTAGTAAGCAGGGGAATAGCAATCAGCCCCAGCATTTT
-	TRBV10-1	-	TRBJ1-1	CASSPRGGPNTEAFF	TGCGCCAGCAGTCCCCGGGGGGGTCCGAACACTGAAGCTTTCTTT
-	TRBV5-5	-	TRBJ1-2	CASRVGDPNYGYTF	TGTGCCAGCAGGGTGGGGGATCCTAACTATGGCTACACCTTC
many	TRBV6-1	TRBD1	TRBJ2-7	CASSGGQGSSYEQYF	TGTGCCAGCAGTGGAGGACAGGGGAGCTCCTACGAGCAGTACTTC
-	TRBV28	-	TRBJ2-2	CASMTGQNTGELFF	TGTGCCAGCATGACGGGACAGAACACCGGGGAGCTGTTTTTT
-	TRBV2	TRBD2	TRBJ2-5	CASSLGLAGGQETQYF	TGTGCCAGCAGCCTTGGACTAGCGGGGGGACAAGAGACCCAGTACTTC
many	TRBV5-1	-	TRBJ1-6	CASSSPERGDNSPLHF	TGCGCCAGCAGCTCCCCGGAGAGGGGGGATAATTCACCCCTCCACTTT
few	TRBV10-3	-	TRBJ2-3	CAISATIWTDTQYF	TGTGCCATCAGTGCCACTATATGGACAGATACGCAGTATTTT
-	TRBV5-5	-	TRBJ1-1	CASSLARDRNTEAFF	TGTGCCAGCAGCTTGGCCAGGGATAGGAACACTGAAGCTTTCTTT
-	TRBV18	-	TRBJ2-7	CASSSPYEQYF	TGTGCCAGCTCATCCCCCTACGAGCAGTACTTC
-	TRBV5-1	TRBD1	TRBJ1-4	CASSPTPGTGNEKLFF	TGCGCCAGCAGCCCTACACCCGGGACAGGAAATGAAAAACTGTTTTTT
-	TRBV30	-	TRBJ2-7	CACSIRSFSYEQYF	TGTGCCTGTTCTATACGGTCGTTTTCCTACGAGCAGTACTTC
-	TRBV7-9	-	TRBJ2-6	CASSSSGGRSGANVLTF	TGTGCCAGCTCCTCGTCCGGGGGAAGGTCTGGGGCCAACGTCCTGACTTTC
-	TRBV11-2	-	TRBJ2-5	CASSPEGGQYF	TGTGCCAGCAGCCCGGAGGGGGGCCAGTACTTC
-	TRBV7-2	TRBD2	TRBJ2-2	CASSIRLAGPTGELFF	TGTGCCAGCAGCATCAGACTAGCGGGCCCCACCGGGGAGCTGTTTTTT
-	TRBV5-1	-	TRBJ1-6	CASSLDPMNSPLHF	TGCGCCAGCAGCTTGGACCCTATGAATTCACCCCTCCACTTT
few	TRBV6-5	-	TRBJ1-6	CASSYSYNSPLHF	TGTGCCAGCAGTTATTCGTATAATTCACCCCTCCACTTT
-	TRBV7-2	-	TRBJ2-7	CASSGGLASYEQYF	TGTGCCAGCAGCGGGGGGCTAGCGAGCTACGAGCAGTACTTC
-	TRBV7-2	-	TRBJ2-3	CASVRGRTDTQYF	TGTGCCAGCGTCCGGGGGAGAACAGATACGCAGTATTTT
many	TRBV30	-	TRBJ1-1	CAWSVGGVAFF	TGTGCCTGGAGTGTGGGGGGAGTAGCTTTCTTT
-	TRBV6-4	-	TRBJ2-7	CASSDLLRTPPYEQYF	TGTGCCAGCAGTGACCTTTTACGGACCCCCCCCTACGAGCAGTACTTC
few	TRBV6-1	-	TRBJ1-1	CASSVPQGYTEAFF	TGTGCCAGCAGTGTCCCACAGGGTTATACTGAAGCTTTCTTT
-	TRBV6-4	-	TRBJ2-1	CASSASGLLGEQFF	TGTGCCAGCAGTGCCTCCGGGCTATTGGGTGAGCAGTTCTTC
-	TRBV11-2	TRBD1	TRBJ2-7	CASSLGARGEQYF	TGTGCCAGCAGCTTAGGTGCCAGGGGGGAGCAGTACTTC
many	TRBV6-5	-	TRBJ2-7	CASSSLTGLNEQYF	TGTGCCAGCAGTTCCCTCACGGGGCTCAACGAGCAGTACTTC
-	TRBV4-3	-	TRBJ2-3	CSPASTQYF	TGCTCCCCGGCAAGTACGCAGTATTTT
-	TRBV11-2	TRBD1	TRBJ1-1	CASSLGTENTEAFF	TGTGCCAGCAGTTTGGGGACAGAGAACACTGAAGCTTTCTTT
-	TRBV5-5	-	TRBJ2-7	CASSRTAKISYEQYF	TGTGCCAGCAGCCGGACAGCCAAGATCTCCTACGAGCAGTACTTC